Given below is one TCR beta chain in context. The target antigen is unknown. V was clipped by 8 bases and J by 4 bases, with 9 bases between them. CDR1 and CDR2 from the germline V gene are MNHEY and SVGAGI. This CDR3 is built from 12 residues. The data were taken from a study of OX40 agonist ivuxolimab in advanced cancers. Study in general: Subjects had a mean age of approximately 60 years, with a range of about 23 to 90; 82.7% were male.

The data were produced by immunoSEQ multiplex PCR, yet TCRdb's version contains in-frame clones alone and is incomplete. The top ten hold 0.76% of the sample, which has some 64,000 clones, 87% seen once. Findings of the study overall: Clonal expansion from baseline to week 6 occurred in both CD4+ and CD8+ T cells.

The receptor was isolated from an adult with an advanced solid tumor such as melanoma, head and neck, liver or kidney cancer. The specimen comprised CD4+ or CD8+ T cells sorted from blood, sampled in a trial of the OX40 agonist ivuxolimab. The rearrangement joins TRBV6-5 to TRBJ1-5; maybe TRBD1 (5 bases). The CDR3 sequence is CASGTENQPQHF. DNA of the CDR3: TGTGCCAGCGGGACGGAGAATCAGCCCCAGCATTTT.